A selection of T cell receptor beta chains follows, all from one sample in a study of blood T cell repertoires in COVID-19. TCRdb's copy holds only in-frame clones and misses some; the assay was immunoSEQ multiplex PCR. This sample has 120,000 or so clones, with around four fifths found just once. The source material was peripheral blood. These TCRs come from a human donor in a cohort sampled during active COVID-19. CDR3s include the opening cysteine and the closing phenylalanine or tryptophan. D genes are given only for firm matches. The size entry is marked missing in some rows and otherwise reads once, few, many or a size class.

d_gene,j_gene,v_gene,abundance,CDR3aa,CDR3nt
NA,TRBJ2-3,TRBV7-2,NA,CASSFQTAPDTQYF,TGTGCCAGCAGCTTTCAAACAGCACCAGATACGCAGTATTTT
NA,TRBJ1-2,TRBV7-2,once,CASSQTGFYGYTF,TGTGCCAGCAGCCAGACGGGTTTTTATGGCTACACCTTC
TRBD2,TRBJ2-2,TRBV5-4,NA,CASSSGLATGELFF,TGTGCCAGCAGCTCGGGACTAGCGACCGGGGAGCTGTTTTTT
NA,TRBJ2-7,TRBV7-9,NA,CASSFTSYEQYF,TGTGCCAGCAGCTTCACTAGCTACGAGCAGTACTTC
NA,TRBJ1-2,TRBV28,many,CASSSQASRGYTF,TGTGCCAGCAGTTCACAGGCTAGTAGAGGCTACACCTTC
NA,TRBJ1-5,TRBV6-5,NA,CASSYVAGSGQPQHF,TGTGCCAGCAGTTACGTGGCAGGGTCGGGTCAGCCCCAGCATTTT
NA,TRBJ1-1,TRBV27,NA,CASSFTGNTEAFF,TGTGCCAGCAGTTTCACGGGAAACACTGAAGCTTTCTTT
NA,TRBJ1-2,TRBV6-5,few,CASSWGDAQYGYTF,TGTGCCAGCAGTTGGGGGGACGCCCAGTATGGCTACACCTTC
NA,TRBJ1-2,TRBV6-2/TRBV6-3,NA,CASSWGFNYGYTF,TGTGCCAGCAGTTGGGGCTTTAACTATGGCTACACCTTC
TRBD2,TRBJ2-1,TRBV3-1/TRBV3-2,NA,CASSQDSVASGIVSYNEQFF,TGTGCCAGCAGCCAAGATTCGGTCGCTAGCGGGATCGTATCCTACAATGAGCAGTTCTTC
TRBD1,TRBJ1-5,TRBV28,NA,CASITGTGFWFDQPQHF,TGTGCCAGCATTACCGGGACAGGGTTTTGGTTTGATCAGCCCCAGCATTTT
NA,TRBJ1-2,TRBV2,once,CASSGGRDYGYTF,TGTGCCAGCAGTGGGGGCAGAGACTATGGCTACACCTTC
NA,TRBJ1-4,TRBV7-8,once,CASSLGDSSNEKLFF,TGTGCCAGCAGTTTAGGAGACAGTAGTAATGAAAAACTGTTTTTT
NA,TRBJ1-1,TRBV27,NA,CASSFAGMNTEAFF,TGTGCCAGCAGTTTTGCAGGAATGAACACTGAAGCTTTCTTT
TRBD1,TRBJ2-3,TRBV5-4,NA,CASSAKGAADTQYF,TGTGCCAGCAGCGCAAAGGGGGCCGCAGATACGCAGTATTTT
NA,TRBJ2-7,TRBV19,NA,CASSIELNNYEQYF,TGTGCCAGTAGTATCGAACTAAACAACTACGAGCAGTACTTC
TRBD2,TRBJ2-2,TRBV3-1/TRBV3-2,NA,CASSRGLAGGPNTGELFF,TGTGCCAGCAGCCGGGGACTAGCGGGGGGGCCGAACACCGGGGAGCTGTTTTTT
NA,TRBJ2-1,TRBV3-1/TRBV3-2,NA,CASSQAVHFVNEQFF,TGTGCCAGCAGCCAAGCCGTTCACTTTGTAAATGAGCAGTTCTTC
NA,TRBJ2-2,TRBV18,NA,CASSPDGRQFTGELFF,TGTGCCAGCTCACCCGACGGCAGACAGTTCACCGGGGAGCTGTTTTTT
NA,TRBJ1-1,TRBV28,NA,CASSLLNTEAFF,TGTGCCAGCAGTCTTTTGAACACTGAAGCTTTCTTT
TRBD2,TRBJ2-2,TRBV4-1,NA,CASSQEGPAGPLNTGELFF,TGCGCCAGCAGCCAAGAGGGACCAGCGGGGCCCCTGAACACCGGGGAGCTGTTTTTT
NA,TRBJ1-2,TRBV5-4,NA,CASSSLDAYDYGYTF,TGTGCCAGCAGCTCTTTAGATGCCTATGACTATGGCTACACCTTC
TRBD1,TRBJ2-3,TRBV28,NA,CASSFRWTGDSDTQYF,TGTGCCAGCAGTTTTCGCTGGACAGGGGATTCAGATACGCAGTATTTT
NA,TRBJ2-1,TRBV28,NA,CASSPPGLGYNEQFF,TGTGCCAGCAGCCCTCCGGGACTCGGCTACAATGAGCAGTTCTTC
TRBD2,TRBJ2-1,TRBV11-1,NA,CASSTLAGGPYNEQFF,TGTGCCAGCAGCACTCTAGCGGGAGGGCCCTACAATGAGCAGTTCTTC
NA,TRBJ2-1,TRBV5-1,NA,CASSGGGTANDEQFF,TGCGCCAGCAGCGGAGGGGGGACAGCGAACGATGAGCAGTTCTTC
TRBD1,TRBJ1-1,TRBV12-5,NA,CASASGTGVGRAFF,TGTGCTAGTGCATCAGGGACAGGGGTAGGTAGGGCTTTCTTT
TRBD1,TRBJ1-4,TRBV2,NA,CASSEGDREGEKLFF,TGTGCCAGCAGTGAAGGGGACAGGGAGGGCGAAAAACTGTTTTTT
NA,TRBJ1-2,TRBV10-3,once,CAISGSGDGQNYGYTF,TGTGCCATCAGCGGATCGGGGGACGGTCAAAACTATGGCTACACCTTC
TRBD2,TRBJ2-7,TRBV6-5,few,CASRLLAGDSYEQYF,TGTGCCAGCAGGCTGCTAGCGGGGGACTCCTACGAGCAGTACTTC
TRBD1,TRBJ1-6,TRBV27,NA,CASSFGTVNSPLHF,TGTGCCAGCAGTTTCGGGACAGTTAATTCACCCCTCCACTTT
NA,TRBJ1-1,TRBV9,NA,CASSEGREGTEAFF,TGTGCCAGCAGCGAGGGACGGGAGGGCACTGAAGCTTTCTTT
NA,TRBJ2-7,TRBV20-1,NA,CSAEPGYEQYF,TGCAGTGCCGAACCCGGCTACGAGCAGTACTTC
NA,TRBJ1-2,TRBV19,NA,CATAGISYGYTF,TGTGCCACCGCCGGGATTTCCTATGGCTACACCTTC
TRBD1,TRBJ2-5,TRBV15,NA,CATSRDSQETQYF,TGTGCCACCAGTAGGGACAGCCAAGAGACCCAGTACTTC
NA,TRBJ1-6,TRBV6-6,NA,CASRPLQGSYNSPLHF,TGTGCCAGCAGGCCTCTACAGGGATCCTATAATTCACCCCTCCACTTT
NA,TRBJ2-7,TRBV12-2,NA,CASRLAPTGGYEQYF,TGTGCAAGTCGCTTAGCGCCAACAGGGGGCTACGAGCAGTACTTC
NA,TRBJ1-2,TRBV5-8,NA,CASSLVGGGYTF,TGTGCCAGCAGCTTGGTCGGCGGCGGCTACACCTTC
NA,TRBJ1-2,TRBV10-1,NA,CASSELRAYGYTF,TGCGCCAGCAGTGAGTTGAGAGCCTATGGCTACACCTTC
NA,TRBJ1-1,TRBV30,NA,CAWSPRGFSAFF,TGTGCCTGGAGTCCTCGGGGGTTTTCGGCTTTCTTT
NA,TRBJ1-1,TRBV3-1/TRBV3-2,NA,CASSQKGLNTEAFF,TGTGCCAGCAGCCAAAAGGGGTTGAACACTGAAGCTTTCTTT
TRBD1,TRBJ1-5,TRBV7-2,NA,CASSLVSGGGQPQHF,TGTGCCAGCAGCTTAGTGTCAGGGGGCGGACAGCCCCAGCATTTT
NA,TRBJ2-7,TRBV7-2,once,CASSLALHQTYEQYF,TGTGCCAGCAGCTTAGCGTTACATCAGACCTACGAGCAGTACTTC
TRBD1,TRBJ2-5,TRBV29-1,NA,CSVQTGGPSETQYF,TGCAGCGTTCAGACAGGGGGGCCCTCAGAGACCCAGTACTTC
TRBD1,TRBJ2-7,TRBV6-2/TRBV6-3,few,CASSPRDRGLSEQYF,TGTGCCAGCAGTCCCAGGGACAGGGGGCTTAGCGAGCAGTACTTC